The 26 T cell receptor beta chains given below trace back to one sample, sequenced in a study of control samples from healthy donors and cancer patients. The data were produced by immunoSEQ multiplex PCR, yet TCRdb's version contains in-frame clones alone and is incomplete. This table has roughly 12,000 clones, approximately 94% appearing once. Sequencing used PBMCs. The receptors were sampled from a man between 65 and 85 years old with head and neck cancer.

The V and J genes are TRBV27 and TRBJ1-5; D is unresolved. Germline values: CDR1 MNHEY, CDR2 SMNVEV (reference sequence). The CDR3 loop spans 13 amino acids. V lost 3 bases and J 4 bases, leaving 7 bases between the germline ends. CDR3 region: CASSLAGNQPQHF. DNA of the CDR3: TGTGCCAGCAGTTTGGCCGGGAATCAGCCCCAGCATTTT.

The chain joins TRBV6-5 to TRBJ2-7; 7 bases are shared with TRBD2. The CDR3 runs to 15 residues. Germline V lookup: CDR1 MNHEY, CDR2 SVGAGI. After removal of 6 bases from V and 5 bases from J, the junction contained 13 bases not matched to a gene. The CDR3: CASSLGGAGWNEQYF. The CDR3 DNA sequence: TGTGCCAGCAGCCTAGGAGGAGCGGGGTGGAACGAGCAGTACTTC.

V gene TRBV3-1 (or the pseudogene TRBV3-2) combines with J gene TRBJ1-3; no clear D gene. The CDR3 totals 14 residues. Germline V lookup: CDR1 LGHDT, CDR2 YNNKEL (reference sequence). V was cut by 7 bases and J by 2 bases, with 12 bases left in between. The CDR3 loop reads CASTRFGTGNTIYF. CDR3 nucleotides: TGTGCCAGCACCCGGTTTGGGACTGGAAACACCATATATTTT.

The chain employs TRBV2 and TRBJ2-7; TRBD2 agrees at 12 bases. V lost 4 bases and J lost 2; bases outside the gene matches: 0. This CDR3 spans 14 amino acids. Germline CDR1 reads SNHLY; CDR2 reads FYNNEI. The CDR3 DNA is TGTGCCAGCAGTGGACTAGCGGGAGCCTACGAGCAGTACTTC. Protein product: CASSGLAGAYEQYF.

The rearrangement links TRBV18 to TRBJ1-5, with D possibly being TRBD1 (5 bases). Germline loops: CDR1 KGHSH, CDR2 LQKENI. The CDR3 runs 18 residues. V was pared by 4 bases and J by 0 bases, with 19 bases between. CDR3 bases: TGTGCCAGCTCACGGAGCCTACCCAGGGACGATAGCAATCAGCCCCAGCATTTT. It yields the protein CASSRSLPRDDSNQPQHF.

J is TRBJ2-7 and V is TRBV6-6; possibly TRBD1 for D (6 bases). Trimming cost V 5 bases and J 2 bases, with 10 bases left between them. Germline V gene data show CDR1 as MNHNY and CDR2 as SVGAGI (reference sequence). The CDR3 runs to 13 residues. The CDR3 sequence is CASSPGVPYEQYF. DNA of the CDR3: TGTGCCAGCAGTCCAGGGGTTCCCTACGAGCAGTACTTC.

V gene TRBV19 combines with J gene TRBJ2-3; TRBD2 aligns across 10 bases. Looked up from germline, CDR1 is LNHDA and CDR2 is SQIVND (reference sequence). The CDR3 covers 16 residues. V shed 7 bases and J 0 bases; nucleotides not matched to a gene: 7. The CDR3 DNA reads as TGTGCCAGTAAGCGGGGGGGCGTTCTGAGCACAGATACGCAGTATTTT. It is translated as CASKRGGVLSTDTQYF.

The chain joins TRBV19 to TRBJ1-5, with TRBD1 as a possible D gene (5 bases). The CDR3 loop spans 17 amino acids. Per the germline V gene, CDR1 is LNHDA and CDR2 is SQIVND (reference sequence). V shed 1 base and J shed 1 base, with 14 bases lying between them. The CDR3, as DNA: TGTGCCAGTAGTATAGGTACGTGGAGGGGAAGCAATCAGCCCCAGCATTTT. Translated: CASSIGTWRGSNQPQHF.

V gene TRBV7-9 combines with J gene TRBJ1-1; a possible D gene is TRBD1 (5 bases). Germline loops: CDR1 SEHNR, CDR2 FQNEAQ (reference sequence). The ends were cut back, 1 base at V and 2 bases at J, with 8 bases in the middle. CDR3 length equals 14 residues. CDR3 DNA sequence: TGTGCCAGCAGCTTAGGGCAGGGTAACACTGAAGCTTTCTTT. Protein sequence: CASSLGQGNTEAFF. Together with reference TRBV7-9 and TRBJ1-1, the CDR3 gives the full variable domain: DTGVSQNPRHKITKRGQNVTFRCDPISEHNRLYWYRQTLGQGPEFLTYFQNEAQLEKSRLLSDRFSAERPKGSFSTLEIQRTEQGDSAMYLCASSLGQGNTEAFFGQGTRLTVV.

The V gene is TRBV30, the J gene TRBJ1-5; weak D call: TRBD1 (5 bases). The V and J ends lost 3 bases and 11 bases respectively, with 17 bases between them. CDR3 size: 13 residues. Germline CDR1 is GTSNPN and CDR2 is SVGIG (reference sequence). The CDR3 coding sequence is TGTGCCTGGAGAGGGGACTCCATCGGGGCCCAGCATTTT. Translation gives CAWRGDSIGAQHF. Full variable domain (outside the CDR3, taken from reference TRBV30 and TRBJ1-5): SQTIHQWPATLVQPVGSPLSLECTVEGTSNPNLYWYRQAAGRGLQLLFYSVGIGQISSEVPQNLSASRPQDRQFILSSKKLLLSDSGFYLCAWRGDSIGAQHFGDGTRLSIL.

The chain carries TRBV5-1 and TRBJ2-6, with D perhaps TRBD1 (5 bases). The V gene's germline CDR1 is SGHRS and CDR2 YFSETQ. This CDR3 has 18 amino acids. V dropped 1 base and J dropped 0 bases, with 14 bases sitting between them. CDR3 DNA: TGCGCCAGCAGCTTGTTGATCGGCGACAGCTCTGGGGCCAACGTCCTGACTTTC. Translated, it gives CASSLLIGDSSGANVLTF. The full variable domain, completed using reference TRBV5-1 and TRBJ2-6, is KAGVTQTPRYLIKTRGQQVTLSCSPISGHRSVSWYQQTPGQGLQFLFEYFSETQRNKGNFPGRFSGRQFSNSRSEMNVSTLELGDSALYLCASSLLIGDSSGANVLTFGAGSRLTVL.

The chain employs TRBV6-5 and TRBJ2-7, with D perhaps matching TRBD2 (6 bases). CDR3 size: 15 residues. Deletions cut 2 bases from V and 3 bases from J, with 14 bases between. CDR1 and CDR2 (germline): MNHEY, SVGAGI. The CDR3 DNA follows: TGTGCCAGCAGTTACAACAAAGGCGGGGACTACGAGCAGTACTTC. Amino acid sequence: CASSYNKGGDYEQYF.

This rearrangement joins TRBV3-1 (or the pseudogene TRBV3-2) to TRBJ2-7; D perhaps matches TRBD1 (5 bases). The CDR3 is 14 residues long. The germline gives CDR1 LGHDT, CDR2 YNNKEL (reference sequence). V was pared by 1 base and J by 0 bases, with 7 bases between. CDR3 DNA: TGTGCCAGCAGCCAAGGACAGAGCTCCTACGAGCAGTACTTC. It codes for CASSQGQSSYEQYF.

The genes are TRBV25-1 and TRBJ2-5, with D tentatively TRBD2 (6 bases). Germline CDR1 is MGHDK and CDR2 is SYGVNS. Trimming left V 1 base short and J 9 bases short, with 12 bases between. The CDR3 consists of 13 residues. CDR3 region: CASSESDRGAQYF. In DNA form, the CDR3 reads TGTGCCAGCAGTGAATCGGACCGCGGGGCCCAGTACTTC.

The CDR3 DNA follows: TGTGCCAGCTCACCCGCCGGGACTAGCGGGAGGCTAGGCGAGCAGTACTTC. Protein sequence: CASSPAGTSGRLGEQYF. The chain links TRBV18 to TRBJ2-7, with 15 positions matching TRBD2. Per the germline V gene, CDR1 is KGHSH and CDR2 is LQKENI. J was trimmed by 6 bases and V by 3 bases; bases with no gene match: 9. This CDR3 is built from 17 residues.

CDR3 DNA: TGTGCCAGCAGCCAACCCCTGGGACAGGCCAGTTATGAAGCTTTCTTT. Residues: CASSQPLGQASYEAFF. The J gene is TRBJ1-1, the V gene TRBV16; 8 nucleotides match TRBD1. Germline V gene lookup returns CDR1 KGHSY and CDR2 FQNENV. J gave up 7 bases and V 2 bases, and 12 bases lay outside the gene matches. There are 16 residues in the CDR3.

The sample holds one count of this clone. The chain combines TRBV11-1 with TRBJ2-7, with D perhaps being TRBD1 or TRBD2 (5 bases each). V dropped 3 bases and J dropped 2 bases, with 11 bases sitting between them. CDR3 size: 14 residues. Germline values: CDR1 SGHAT, CDR2 FQDESV (reference sequence). The CDR3 nucleotides read TGTGCCAGCAGCTTGACAGAGGGGACCTACGAGCAGTACTTC. Its protein product is CASSLTEGTYEQYF.

V gene TRBV7-8 combines with J gene TRBJ2-7; perhaps TRBD1 as D (7 bases). Trimming pared 2 bases from V and 3 bases from J, leaving 14 bases between. The CDR3 contains 15 residues. Germline V CDR1 and CDR2: SGHVS, FQNEAQ. For the CDR3, the DNA is TGTGCCAGCAGCTTACGACAGGGAGGTAGCTACGAGCAGTACTTC. Encoded protein: CASSLRQGGSYEQYF.

The V gene is TRBV14, the J gene TRBJ2-3, with TRBD2 identical over 11 bases. The germline V gene encodes CDR1 SGHDN and CDR2 FVKESK. J gave up 1 base and V 4 bases, and 10 bases lay outside the gene matches. The CDR3 extends over 18 amino acids. The CDR3 DNA reads TGTGCCAGCAGCCTGATGACTAGCGGGATCTTCGGCACAGATACGCAGTATTTT. Amino acid sequence: CASSLMTSGIFGTDTQYF.

The chain recombines TRBV6-5 with TRBJ2-5; 7 bases agree with TRBD2. Germline V gene lookup returns CDR1 MNHEY and CDR2 SVGAGI. The CDR3 contains 15 residues. V lost 6 bases, J lost 3 bases, and 10 bases stayed unmatched. CDR3 sequence reads: CASRMGRAGEETQYF. The CDR3 nucleotides are TGTGCCAGCAGAATGGGTCGCGCGGGAGAAGAGACCCAGTACTTC.

The chain joins TRBV2 to TRBJ2-7; TRBD1 matches at 10 bases. CDR3 length: 14 amino acids. CDR1 is SNHLY and CDR2 is FYNNEI in the germline V gene. The V and J ends lost 6 bases and 2 bases, in that order; junction bases with no gene match: 4. This chain's CDR3 is CASSQTGGAYEQYF. DNA of the CDR3: TGTGCCAGCAGCCAGACAGGGGGCGCCTACGAGCAGTACTTC.

The chain combines TRBV5-1 with TRBJ1-4, with 7 bases matching TRBD1. Unmatched junction bases numbered 6, after V lost 4 bases and J lost 0 bases. The CDR3 totals 16 residues. The germline gives CDR1 SGHRS, CDR2 YFSETQ. CDR3 residues: CASSRDSLATNEKLFF. CDR3 sequence (DNA): TGCGCCAGCAGCCGGGACAGCCTAGCAACTAATGAAAAACTGTTTTTT.

This clone was picked up one time. CDR3 coding DNA: TGTGCCAGCAGCCCCAGGACAGCAACTAATGAAAAACTGTTTTTT. Translating gives CASSPRTATNEKLFF. The rearrangement joins TRBV7-8 to TRBJ1-4; possible D gene TRBD1, 6 bases. The CDR3 contains 15 residues. Looked up from germline, CDR1 is SGHVS and CDR2 is FQNEAQ. The germline V and J ends were trimmed by 5 bases and 0 bases, with 10 bases remaining between them.

The chain joins TRBV7-9 to TRBJ2-1; the match to TRBD1 covers 9 bases. The ends lost 2 bases at V and 14 bases at J; junction bases unmatched: 1. Germline-derived CDR1 and CDR2 are SEHNR and FQNEAQ (reference sequence). The CDR3 has 11 residues. The CDR3 loop is CASSLWTGEFF. Here the CDR3 DNA reads TGTGCCAGCAGCTTATGGACAGGGGAGTTCTTC. The entire variable domain, with the rest obtained from reference TRBV7-9 and TRBJ2-1, is as follows: DTGVSQNPRHKITKRGQNVTFRCDPISEHNRLYWYRQTLGQGPEFLTYFQNEAQLEKSRLLSDRFSAERPKGSFSTLEIQRTEQGDSAMYLCASSLWTGEFFGPGTRLTVL.

The V call is TRBV30, the J call TRBJ1-1; TRBD1 aligns across 7 bases. J lost 0 bases, V lost 4 bases, and 2 bases had no gene match. The CDR3 contains 13 residues. CDR1 GTSNPN and CDR2 SVGIG come from the germline V gene (reference sequence). The CDR3 DNA reads as TGTGCCTGGACAAGGGGGCTGAACACTGAAGCTTTCTTT. This codes for CAWTRGLNTEAFF.

This chain links TRBV6-5 with TRBJ2-3; 7 nucleotides agree with TRBD2. CDR3 length: 14 residues. Germline lookup yields CDR1 MNHEY and CDR2 SVGAGI. V dropped 7 bases and J dropped 0; count of bases not matched to a gene: 4. The CDR3 coding sequence is TGTGCCAGCACCTGGACTAGTAGCACAGATACGCAGTATTTT. Translated: CASTWTSSTDTQYF.